Below, 9 T cell receptor beta chains from the same sample are listed, as sequenced in a study of vaccination and CD4 T cells after COVID-19. An Oncomine TCR Beta short-read assay was used to sequence the DNA from cultured CD4+ T cells. TCRdb re-derived calls from the PCR reads in MiXCR, one entry per CDR3 protein. The repertoire holds about 26,000 distinct CDR3 sequences, with around three fifths as singletons. Treatment meaning: 10-day PBMC culture with coronavirus spike peptide pools or control peptides (ViraFEST assay). No antigen is known for these receptors. Sequenced input: CD4+ T cells from blood, cultured in vitro. The receptors come from a human donor who had recovered from COVID-19.

Only a few counts were recorded for this clonotype. This sequence joins TRBV24-1 and TRBJ2-3, with D tentatively TRBD1 (6 bases). This CDR3 contains 15 residues. Trimming shortened V by 1 base and J by 3 bases, and 10 bases separated the two germline ends. Germline CDR1 KGHDR, CDR2 SFDVKD. As DNA, the CDR3 is TGTGCCACCAGTGATTTTCCGGGACAAACAGATACGCAGTATTTT. Protein sequence: CATSDFPGQTDTQYF.

This clonotype was counted between two and nine times. The chain combines TRBV20-1 with TRBJ2-5; tentatively, D is TRBD1 or TRBD2 (5 bases each). The V end was cut by 2 bases, the J end by 9 bases, with 16 bases between. Germline V gene sequence: CDR1 DFQATT, CDR2 SNEGSKA (reference sequence). The CDR3 is 13 amino acids. This CDR3 is CSARIEGPRAQYF. In DNA, the CDR3 is TGCAGTGCTAGAATTGAGGGACCTAGGGCCCAGTACTTC.

This clonotype has just a few counts. The chain has TRBV20-1 and TRBJ1-1; 7 bases are a match to TRBD1. Germline V gives CDR1 DFQATT, CDR2 SNEGSKA (reference sequence). The CDR3 loop spans 14 amino acids. The ends lost 4 bases at V and 0 bases at J; junction bases unmatched: 5. As DNA, the CDR3 is TGCAGTGCTACAGACAGGGCAGTGAACACTGAAGCTTTCTTT. It specifies CSATDRAVNTEAFF.

The table lists this clonotype with a count of one. The chain links TRBV7-2 to TRBJ2-7; 7 bases are a match to TRBD1. The CDR3 has 15 residues. V was pared by 5 bases and J by 1 base, with 8 bases of the junction left unmatched. From germline, CDR1 is SGHTA and CDR2 FQGNSA. CDR3 in DNA: TGTGCCAGCAGCGGTAACAGGGGACCTTCCTACGAGCAGTACTTC. Residues: CASSGNRGPSYEQYF. Full variable domain (remainder filled in from reference TRBV7-2 and TRBJ2-7): GAGVSQSPSNKVTEKGKDVELRCDPISGHTALYWYRQSLGQGLEFLIYFQGNSAPDKSGLPSDRFSAERTGGSVSTLTIQRTQQEDSAVYLCASSGNRGPSYEQYFGPGTRLTVT.

The rearrangement uses TRBV20-1 and TRBJ2-5; the D gene could be TRBD1 or TRBD2 (7 bases each). Looked up from germline, CDR1 is DFQATT and CDR2 is SNEGSKA (reference sequence). CDR3 size: 15 residues. Trimming cost V 5 bases and J 7 bases, with 23 bases left between them. DNA for the CDR3: TGCAGTGCTCCCCCCAGGCGGACAGGCGGGGGGACCCAGTACTTC. Protein: CSAPPRRTGGGTQYF.

The chain is built from TRBV20-1 and TRBJ2-7; 8 bases map to TRBD2. V trimming: 6 bases; J trimming: 0 bases; junction bases outside the gene matches: 10. The CDR3 loop spans 15 amino acids. Germline CDR1 and CDR2: DFQATT and SNEGSKA (reference sequence). DNA of the CDR3: TGCAGTGCGCCCCGCGGGGGGAGGAGCTCCTACGAGCAGTACTTC. Residues: CSAPRGGRSSYEQYF.

The V call is TRBV10-3, the J call TRBJ2-7; 8 bases line up with TRBD1. From germline, CDR1 is ENHRY and CDR2 SYGVKD. J lost 4 bases, V lost 6 bases, and 11 bases had no gene match. The length of the CDR3 is 15 residues. DNA of the CDR3: TGTGCCATCAGCGCTGGACAGGGAGCGCTTTACGAGCAGTACTTC. Translated: CAISAGQGALYEQYF.

This clonotype came up a few times. This rearrangement joins TRBV7-2 to TRBJ1-1; D ambiguous. In germline, CDR1 is SGHTA, CDR2 FQGNSA. V was clipped by 4 bases and J by 4 bases, with 13 bases between them. This CDR3 contains 14 residues. CDR3 protein: CASSSSPLSTEAFF. The CDR3 nucleotides read TGTGCCAGCAGCTCGTCCCCACTAAGCACTGAAGCTTTCTTT.

The chain has TRBV9 and TRBJ2-7; D ambiguous. CDR3 length: 15 residues. CDR1 and CDR2 from the germline V gene are SGDLS and YYNGEE. The germline V and J ends were trimmed by 0 bases and 0 bases, with 10 bases remaining between them. The CDR3 DNA sequence: TGTGCCAGCAGCGTAGGACTCCAGAGCTCCTACGAGCAGTACTTC. Protein sequence: CASSVGLQSSYEQYF. Drawing the rest from reference TRBV9 and TRBJ2-7, the complete variable domain is DSGVTQTPKHLITATGQRVTLRCSPRSGDLSVYWYQQSLDQGLQFLIQYYNGEERAKGNILERFSAQQFPDLHSELNLSSLELGDSALYFCASSVGLQSSYEQYFGPGTRLTVT.